This entry lists 13 T cell receptor beta chains sequenced from one sample in a study of T cells in Graves' hyperthyroidism and ophthalmopathy. There were TCR beta CDR3 regions amplified from RNA transcripts. A set of HTBI primers served as the primers for a first-round RT-PCR of the TCR CDR3. TCRdb fed the multiplex PCR reads into MiXCR, producing one record per CDR3 protein. The table shows a few hundred thousand distinct CDR3 sequences, with approximately 25% occurring only once. Material for sequencing was blood. The origin of the receptors is a man aged 50 to 59 with Graves' hyperthyroidism.

V is TRBV3-1 and J is TRBJ1-2; tentative D call: TRBD1 (6 bases). V lost 5 bases to trimming and J lost 6 bases, with 16 bases between them. Per the germline V gene, CDR1 is LGHDT and CDR2 is YNNKEL (reference sequence). CDR3 length equals 14 residues. The CDR3 sequence: CASSSNSAGDGYTF. In nucleotides, the CDR3 is TGTGCCAGCAGCTCCAACTCGGCAGGGGATGGCTACACCTTC.

The chain has TRBV7-2 and TRBJ1-1; D is uncertain. This CDR3 has 16 residues. CDR1 is SGHTA and CDR2 is FQGNSA in the germline V gene. The V gene lost 1 base and the J gene lost 4 bases, with 16 bases spanning the gap. CDR3 residues: CASSLEVGGRGTEAFF. The CDR3 DNA follows: TGTGCCAGCAGCTTAGAAGTCGGTGGCCGTGGCACTGAAGCTTTCTTT.

The J gene is TRBJ2-2, the V gene TRBV24-1, with a possible D match to TRBD2 (6 bases). Per germline, CDR1 KGHDR and CDR2 SFDVKD. This CDR3 is 13 amino acids long. V shed 8 bases and J shed 0 bases, with 6 bases lying between them. The CDR3 region is CATIAANTGELFF. The DNA for the CDR3 is TGTGCCACCATAGCGGCGAACACCGGGGAGCTGTTTTTT.

This clonotype came up a few times. The chain joins TRBV27 to TRBJ2-3, with TRBD1 identical over 8 bases. CDR3 length equals 16 residues. Trimming removed 5 bases from V and 4 bases from J; junction bases left unmatched: 11. Germline loops: CDR1 MNHEY, CDR2 SMNVEV (reference sequence). CDR3 loop: CASSPPGQETPDTQYF. The CDR3, as DNA: TGTGCCAGCAGTCCGCCGGGACAGGAGACCCCAGATACGCAGTATTTT.

This clonotype was counted a few times. V gene TRBV5-1 combines with J gene TRBJ2-7; 8 nucleotides match TRBD1. This CDR3 region has 14 residues. The trim removed 5 bases at V and 3 bases at J, leaving 7 bases unmatched. Germline V gene data show CDR1 as SGHRS and CDR2 as YFSETQ. CDR3 residues: CASSLTGTGYEQYF. CDR3 DNA sequence: TGCGCCAGCAGTCTAACCGGGACAGGCTACGAGCAGTACTTC. The variable domain in full, with the rest retrieved from reference TRBV5-1 and TRBJ2-7, is KAGVTQTPRYLIKTRGQQVTLSCSPISGHRSVSWYQQTPGQGLQFLFEYFSETQRNKGNFPGRFSGRQFSNSRSEMNVSTLELGDSALYLCASSLTGTGYEQYFGPGTRLTVT.

This clonotype was counted between two and nine times. The chain carries TRBV24-1 and TRBJ1-2; 7 bases are shared with TRBD1. J gave up 2 bases and V 4 bases, and 3 bases lay outside the gene matches. CDR1 and CDR2 (germline): KGHDR, SFDVKD. The CDR3 runs 14 residues. CDR3 nucleotide sequence: TGTGCCACCAGTGAGCCAGGGGGAAACTATGGCTACACCTTC. It is translated as CATSEPGGNYGYTF.

The gene calls are TRBV28 and TRBJ2-7, with 8 bases identical to TRBD1. V lost 5 bases, J lost 2 bases, and 5 bases stayed unmatched. The CDR3 has 14 residues. CDR1 is MDHEN and CDR2 is SYDVKM in the germline V gene. The CDR3 spells CASSHRDRPYEQYF. In nucleotides, the CDR3 is TGTGCCAGCAGTCACCGGGACAGGCCCTACGAGCAGTACTTC.

In the case of this clonotype: One end of the junction does not line up with germline, which may come from a read error. This rearrangement joins TRBV5-1 to TRBJ2-3; TRBD2 matches at 7 bases. The CDR3 is 14 residues long. Germline V lookup: CDR1 SGHRS, CDR2 YFSETQ. CDR3 sequence reads: CASSSSPGGDTQYF. Written as DNA, the CDR3 is TGTGCCAGCAGCTCCTCTCCGGGAGGAGATACGCAGTATTTT.

A note on this clonotype: Mismatch with germline at one junction end may stem from a read error. V and J are TRBV5-1 and TRBJ2-3, with TRBD2 matching 10 bases. Germline CDR1 reads SGHRS; CDR2 reads YFSETQ. The CDR3 has 17 residues. CDR3 residues: CAGSILGLAEYTDTQYF. CDR3 in DNA: TGCGCCGGCAGCATATTAGGACTAGCGGAATACACAGATACGCAGTATTTT.

Points on this clonotype: A read error is possible here, since a much larger clone lies one base away. The chain joins TRBV11-3 to TRBJ2-3; 7 bases line up with TRBD2. Per germline, CDR1 SGHNT and CDR2 YENEEA. Trimming cost V 5 bases and J 1 base; bases outside gene matches: 9. CDR3 length: 16 residues. This CDR3 reads CASSPLGGMGTDTQYF. For the CDR3, the DNA is TGTGCCAGCAGCCCCTTGGGAGGGATGGGCACAGATACGCAGTATTTT.

This clonotype appeared many times. V is TRBV5-6 and J is TRBJ2-2, with no clear D. This CDR3 comprises 13 residues. V was shortened by 3 bases and J by 0 bases, with 3 bases between the two germline ends. Germline-derived CDR1 and CDR2 are SGHDT and YYEEEE. The CDR3 loop reads CASSYANTGELFF. The CDR3 DNA sequence: TGTGCCAGCAGCTATGCGAACACCGGGGAGCTGTTTTTT.

This sequence joins TRBV28 and TRBJ2-3; 10 bases are a match to TRBD1. Per the germline V gene, CDR1 is MDHEN and CDR2 is SYDVKM. J gave up 3 bases and V 10 bases, and 13 bases lay outside the gene matches. The CDR3 has 16 amino acids. CDR3: CATRLPPGQGTDTQYF. Here the CDR3 DNA reads TGTGCCACCAGGCTTCCTCCGGGACAGGGGACAGATACGCAGTATTTT.

V is TRBV3-1 and J is TRBJ1-6; D may be TRBD1 (6 bases). The V end lost 3 bases, the J end lost 8 bases, and 11 bases lay between the germline ends. This CDR3 region has 14 residues. Germline assignment: CDR1 LGHDT and CDR2 YNNKEL (reference sequence). This chain's CDR3 is CASSHRQVYSPLHF. CDR3 bases: TGTGCCAGCAGCCATCGACAGGTTTATTCACCCCTCCACTTT.